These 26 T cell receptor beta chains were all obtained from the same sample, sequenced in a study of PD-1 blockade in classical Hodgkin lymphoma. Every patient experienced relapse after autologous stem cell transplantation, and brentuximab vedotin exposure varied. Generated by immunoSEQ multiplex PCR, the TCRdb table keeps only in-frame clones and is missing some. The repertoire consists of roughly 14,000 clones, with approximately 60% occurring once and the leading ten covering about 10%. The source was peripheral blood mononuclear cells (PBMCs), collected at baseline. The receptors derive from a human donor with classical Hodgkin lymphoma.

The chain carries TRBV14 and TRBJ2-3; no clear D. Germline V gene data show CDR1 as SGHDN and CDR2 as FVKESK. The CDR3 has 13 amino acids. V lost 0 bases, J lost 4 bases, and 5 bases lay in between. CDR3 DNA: TGTGCCAGCAGCCAAGATTTGGCAGATACGCAGTATTTT. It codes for CASSQDLADTQYF.

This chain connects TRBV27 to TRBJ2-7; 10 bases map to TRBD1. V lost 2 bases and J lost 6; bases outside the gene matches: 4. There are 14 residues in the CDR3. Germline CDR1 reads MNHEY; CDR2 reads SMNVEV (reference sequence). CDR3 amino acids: CASSLIGTGVEQYF. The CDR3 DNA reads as TGTGCCAGCAGTTTAATTGGGACAGGGGTCGAGCAGTACTTC.

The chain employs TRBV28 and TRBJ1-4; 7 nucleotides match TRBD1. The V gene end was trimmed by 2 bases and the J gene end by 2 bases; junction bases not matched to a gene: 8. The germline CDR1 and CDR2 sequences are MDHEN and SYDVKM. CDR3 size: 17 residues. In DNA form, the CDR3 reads TGTGCCAGCAGTTTAGGGAACAGGGGATGGACTAATGAAAAACTGTTTTTT. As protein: CASSLGNRGWTNEKLFF.

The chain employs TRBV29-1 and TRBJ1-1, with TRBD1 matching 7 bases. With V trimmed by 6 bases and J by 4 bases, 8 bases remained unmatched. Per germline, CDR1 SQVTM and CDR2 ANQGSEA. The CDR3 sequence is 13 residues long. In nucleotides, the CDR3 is TGCAGCGTCAATGTATACAGGGGCACTGAAGCTTTCTTT. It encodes CSVNVYRGTEAFF.

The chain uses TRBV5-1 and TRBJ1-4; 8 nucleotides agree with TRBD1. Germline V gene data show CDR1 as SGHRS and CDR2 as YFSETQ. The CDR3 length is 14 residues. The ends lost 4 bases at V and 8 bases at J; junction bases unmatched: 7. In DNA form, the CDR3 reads TGCGCCAGCAGCACGGACAGGGTTCAGGAAAAACTGTTTTTT. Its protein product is CASSTDRVQEKLFF.

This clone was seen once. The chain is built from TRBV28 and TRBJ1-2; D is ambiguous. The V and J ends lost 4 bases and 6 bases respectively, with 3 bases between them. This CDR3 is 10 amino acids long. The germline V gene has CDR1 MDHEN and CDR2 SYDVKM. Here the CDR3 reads CASSSNGYTF. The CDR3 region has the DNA TGTGCCAGCAGTTCTAATGGCTACACCTTC.

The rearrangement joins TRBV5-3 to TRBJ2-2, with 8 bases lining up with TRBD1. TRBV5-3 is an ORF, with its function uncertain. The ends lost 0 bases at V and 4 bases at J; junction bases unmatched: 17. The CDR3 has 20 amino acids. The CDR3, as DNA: TGTGCCAGAAGCTTGGAATGCAGGGGGCTGTTTCGAGTTTGCACCGGGGAGCTGTTTTTT. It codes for CARSLECRGLFRVCTGELFF.

CDR3 DNA: TGCGCCAGCAGCTTGAATAGCGGCTTCTACAATGAGCAGTTCTTC. It yields the protein CASSLNSGFYNEQFF. The V call is TRBV5-1, the J call TRBJ2-1; weak D call: TRBD2 (6 bases). The CDR3 runs to 15 residues. Trimming cost V 1 base and J 3 bases, with 11 bases left between them. Germline-derived CDR1 and CDR2 are SGHRS and YFSETQ.

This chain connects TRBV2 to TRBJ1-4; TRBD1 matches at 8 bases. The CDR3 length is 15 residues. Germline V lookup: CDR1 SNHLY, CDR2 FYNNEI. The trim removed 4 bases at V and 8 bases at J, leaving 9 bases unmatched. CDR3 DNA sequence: TGTGCCAGCAGTGTGAGTCAGGGGGCGGTCGAAAAACTGTTTTTT. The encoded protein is CASSVSQGAVEKLFF.

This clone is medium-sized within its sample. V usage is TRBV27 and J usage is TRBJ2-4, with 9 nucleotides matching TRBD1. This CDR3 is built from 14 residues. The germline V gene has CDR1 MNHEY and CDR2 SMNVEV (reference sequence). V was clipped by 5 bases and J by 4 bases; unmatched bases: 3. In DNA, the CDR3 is TGTGCCAGCAGTCCCGGGACAGGGAAAAACATTCAGTACTTC. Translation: CASSPGTGKNIQYF.

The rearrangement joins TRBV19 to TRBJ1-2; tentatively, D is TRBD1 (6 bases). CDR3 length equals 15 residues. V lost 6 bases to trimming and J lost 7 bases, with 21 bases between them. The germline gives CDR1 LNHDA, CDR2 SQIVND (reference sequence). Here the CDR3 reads CASRDLQGIRGGYTF. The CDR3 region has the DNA TGTGCCAGTAGAGATCTTCAGGGGATTAGGGGTGGCTACACCTTC.

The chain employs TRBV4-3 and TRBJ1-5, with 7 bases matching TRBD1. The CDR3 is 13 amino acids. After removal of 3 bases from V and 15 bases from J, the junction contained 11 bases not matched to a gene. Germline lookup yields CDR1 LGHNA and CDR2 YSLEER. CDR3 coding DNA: TGCGCCAGCAGCCAGACCGTAGGGGGCCCTCCGCATTTT. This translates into CASSQTVGGPPHF.

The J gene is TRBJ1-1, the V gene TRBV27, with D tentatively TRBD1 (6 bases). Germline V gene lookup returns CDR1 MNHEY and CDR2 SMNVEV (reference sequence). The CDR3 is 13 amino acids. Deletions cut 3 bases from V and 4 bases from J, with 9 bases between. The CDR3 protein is CASSLKGGTEAFF. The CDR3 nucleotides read TGTGCCAGCAGTTTGAAGGGGGGCACTGAAGCTTTCTTT.

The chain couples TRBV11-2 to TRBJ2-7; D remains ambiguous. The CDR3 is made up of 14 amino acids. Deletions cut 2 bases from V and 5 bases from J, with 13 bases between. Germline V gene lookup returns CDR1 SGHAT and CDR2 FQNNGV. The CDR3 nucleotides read TGTGCCAGCAGCTTAACGAGGCTTGTAGACGAGCAGTACTTC. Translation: CASSLTRLVDEQYF.

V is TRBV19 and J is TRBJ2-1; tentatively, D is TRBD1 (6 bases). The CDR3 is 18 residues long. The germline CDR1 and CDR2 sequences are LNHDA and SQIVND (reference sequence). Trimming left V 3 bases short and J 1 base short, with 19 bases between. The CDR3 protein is CASSIPHLKGESYNEQFF. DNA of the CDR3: TGTGCCAGTAGTATTCCCCACCTTAAGGGGGAGTCCTACAATGAGCAGTTCTTC.

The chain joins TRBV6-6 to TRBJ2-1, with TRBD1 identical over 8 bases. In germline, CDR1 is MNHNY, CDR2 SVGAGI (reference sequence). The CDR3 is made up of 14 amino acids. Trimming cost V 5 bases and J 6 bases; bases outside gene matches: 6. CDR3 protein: CASSLGQGGNEQFF. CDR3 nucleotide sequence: TGTGCCAGCAGTCTCGGACAGGGCGGCAATGAGCAGTTCTTC.

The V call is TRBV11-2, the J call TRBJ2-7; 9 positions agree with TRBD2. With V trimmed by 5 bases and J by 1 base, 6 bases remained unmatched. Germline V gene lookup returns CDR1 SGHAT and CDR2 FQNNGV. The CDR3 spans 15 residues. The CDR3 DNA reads TGTGCCAGCAGCCCGCTAGCGGGAAATTCCTACGAGCAGTACTTC. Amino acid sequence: CASSPLAGNSYEQYF.

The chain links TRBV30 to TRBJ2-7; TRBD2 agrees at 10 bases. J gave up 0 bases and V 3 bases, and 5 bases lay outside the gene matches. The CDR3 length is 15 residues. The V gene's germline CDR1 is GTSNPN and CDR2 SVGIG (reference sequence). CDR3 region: CAWRKTSGSSYEQYF. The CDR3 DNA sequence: TGTGCCTGGAGGAAGACTAGCGGGTCCTCCTACGAGCAGTACTTC. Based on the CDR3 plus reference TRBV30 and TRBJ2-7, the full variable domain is SQTIHQWPATLVQPVGSPLSLECTVEGTSNPNLYWYRQAAGRGLQLLFYSVGIGQISSEVPQNLSASRPQDRQFILSSKKLLLSDSGFYLCAWRKTSGSSYEQYFGPGTRLTVT.

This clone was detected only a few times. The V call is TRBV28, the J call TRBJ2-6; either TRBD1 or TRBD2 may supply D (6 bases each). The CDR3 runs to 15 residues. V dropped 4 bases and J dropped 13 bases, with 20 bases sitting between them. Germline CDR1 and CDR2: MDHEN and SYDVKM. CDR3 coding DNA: TGTGCCAGCAGTTCACGCATCGTGGGGGGCGGGGTCCTGACTTTC. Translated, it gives CASSSRIVGGGVLTF.

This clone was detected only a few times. The CDR3, as DNA: TGTGCCAGCAGTGACTACGGACTAGCGGGAGAGGGCTACGAGCAGTACTTC. It specifies CASSDYGLAGEGYEQYF. The rearrangement links TRBV25-1 to TRBJ2-7, with 13 positions matching TRBD2. Germline lookup yields CDR1 MGHDK and CDR2 SYGVNS. J was trimmed by 3 bases and V by 3 bases; bases with no gene match: 8. This CDR3 has 17 residues.

CDR3 nucleotide sequence: TGTGCCAGCAGCCCCTCCGGGCAGCCCTACGAGCAGTACTTC. This gives the protein CASSPSGQPYEQYF. The V gene is TRBV28, the J gene TRBJ2-7; D unclear. Trimming left V 6 bases short and J 2 bases short, with 14 bases between. The CDR3 is made up of 14 amino acids. Germline CDR1 reads MDHEN; CDR2 reads SYDVKM.

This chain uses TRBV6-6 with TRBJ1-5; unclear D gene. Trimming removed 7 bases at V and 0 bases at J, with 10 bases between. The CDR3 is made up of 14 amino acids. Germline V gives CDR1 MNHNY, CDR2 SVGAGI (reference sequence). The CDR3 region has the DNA TGTGCCAGCACCCCTACAGATAGCAATCAGCCCCAGCATTTT. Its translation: CASTPTDSNQPQHF.

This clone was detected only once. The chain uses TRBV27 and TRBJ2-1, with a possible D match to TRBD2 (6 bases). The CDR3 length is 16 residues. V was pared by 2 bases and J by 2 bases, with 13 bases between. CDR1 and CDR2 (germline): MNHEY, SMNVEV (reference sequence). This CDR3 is CASSLKGTPAYNEQFF. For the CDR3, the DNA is TGTGCCAGCAGTTTAAAAGGGACTCCGGCCTACAATGAGCAGTTCTTC.

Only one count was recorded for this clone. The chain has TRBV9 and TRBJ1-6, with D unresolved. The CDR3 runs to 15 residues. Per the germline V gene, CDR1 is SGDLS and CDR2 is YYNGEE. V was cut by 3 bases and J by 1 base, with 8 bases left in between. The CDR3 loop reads CASSADWSYNSPLHF. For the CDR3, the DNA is TGTGCCAGCAGCGCCGATTGGTCCTATAATTCACCCCTCCACTTT.

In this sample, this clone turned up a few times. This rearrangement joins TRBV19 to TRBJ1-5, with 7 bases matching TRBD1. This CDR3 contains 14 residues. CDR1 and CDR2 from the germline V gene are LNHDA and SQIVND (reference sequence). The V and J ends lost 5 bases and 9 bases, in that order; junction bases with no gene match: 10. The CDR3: CASSQQGQPLPQHF. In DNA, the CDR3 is TGTGCCAGTAGTCAACAGGGGCAGCCCCTGCCCCAGCATTTT.

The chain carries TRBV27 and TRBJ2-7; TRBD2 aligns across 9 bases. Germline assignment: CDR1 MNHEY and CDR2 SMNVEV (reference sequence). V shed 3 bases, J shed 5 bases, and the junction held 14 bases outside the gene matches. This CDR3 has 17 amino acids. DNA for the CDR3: TGTGCCAGCAGTTTCCGTTCTAGCGGGATGGTTTTCGACGAGCAGTACTTC. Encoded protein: CASSFRSSGMVFDEQYF.